These T cell receptor beta chains were read from a single sample in a study. TCRdb passed the 5' RACE reads through MiXCR, listing each CDR3 protein once. Among about 43,000 distinct CDR3 sequences listed, 25% to 30% were seen once. The sample was memory CD4+ T cells sorted from a lymph node. These receptors were taken from a female donor with breast cancer. CDR3s include the opening cysteine and the closing phenylalanine or tryptophan.

V gene	J gene	CDR3 length	CDR3 protein
TRBV20-1	TRBJ1-2	15	CSARDWAGSSYGYTF
TRBV9	TRBJ2-3	14	CASSSGPIADTQYF
TRBV5-1	TRBJ2-7	13	CASSLNRVSEQYF
TRBV7-9	TRBJ2-2	15	CASSRGQGVTGELFF
TRBV5-4	TRBJ2-7	17	CASSFGAGTSGTYEQYF
TRBV6-5	TRBJ1-6	17	CASSYRGPSSYNSPLHF
TRBV5-1	TRBJ2-3	17	CASSLAPLAGVTDTQYF
TRBV7-9	TRBJ2-2	14	CASSRAWDAGELFF
TRBV6-6	TRBJ2-7	15	CAGSSGLAGGYEQYF
TRBV12-3/TRBV12-4	TRBJ2-2	13	CASRDANTGELFF
TRBV12-3/TRBV12-4	TRBJ1-5	13	CASSLGENQPQHF
TRBV4-1	TRBJ2-2	15	CASSQENDRSGELFF
TRBV2	TRBJ1-4	13	CASSELLGEKLFF
TRBV12-3/TRBV12-4	TRBJ2-2	14	CASSFGRATGELFF
TRBV29-1	TRBJ2-1	14	CSTEGRASYNEQFF
TRBV11-2	TRBJ2-7	15	CASSLDPARDDEQYF
TRBV4-1	TRBJ1-5	15	CASSQVDSSNQPQHF
TRBV20-1	TRBJ2-2	15	CSAKGTGHDTGELFF
TRBV27	TRBJ2-3	13	CASSVQGAGTQYF
TRBV20-1	TRBJ1-5	16	CSARDLGSYSNQPQHF
TRBV20-1	TRBJ2-7	13	CSARRGTGYEQYF
TRBV5-1	TRBJ2-3	14	CASSLEASADTQYF
TRBV6-5	TRBJ1-1	13	CASTRVMNTEAFF
TRBV5-6	TRBJ1-1	14	CASVGTYPNTEAFF
TRBV20-1	TRBJ2-3	14	CSASLHPSTDTQYF
TRBV28	TRBJ2-7	13	CASSTSASYEQYF
TRBV27	TRBJ2-1	15	CASSVAGFSYNEQFF
TRBV20-1	TRBJ2-7	12	CSASQRDYEQYF
TRBV4-1	TRBJ2-5	12	CASKGVQETQYF
TRBV5-1	TRBJ2-3	15	CASIRDNPSTDTQYF
TRBV9	TRBJ1-1	15	CASSVGDRGRDEAFF
TRBV28	TRBJ1-5	17	CASSLPPHRGPNQPQHF
TRBV5-1	TRBJ2-7	13	CASSLTAAYEQYF
TRBV6-1	TRBJ1-5	14	CASTPWGPVQPQHF
TRBV25-1	TRBJ2-7	14	CASSPFPQGDEQYF
TRBV4-1	TRBJ1-2	15	CASSQGASGQGGYTF
TRBV6-2/TRBV6-3	TRBJ1-1	13	CASSYTGGTEAFF
TRBV7-9	TRBJ1-2	12	CASSSTDYGYTF
TRBV12-3/TRBV12-4	TRBJ1-1	13	CASSFGGDTEAFF
TRBV9	TRBJ1-2	12	CASNRQGYGYTF
TRBV10-3	TRBJ2-7	12	CATGTGGSEQYF
TRBV7-7	TRBJ1-4	16	CASSLGVDREREKLFF
TRBV20-1	TRBJ1-6	13	CSAWGPGTLPTHF
TRBV27	TRBJ2-3	13	CASSLYPTDTQYF
TRBV12-3/TRBV12-4	TRBJ1-2	12	CASSNSNYGYTF
TRBV5-1	TRBJ2-3	17	CASSLRSLAGITDTQYF
TRBV28	TRBJ2-4	15	CASRPSGRTKNIQYF
TRBV4-1	TRBJ1-1	15	CASNDRGGKYTEAFF
TRBV5-1	TRBJ2-3	11	CASSVTDTQYF
TRBV18	TRBJ2-6	16	CASSPGGASGANVLTF
TRBV9	TRBJ1-2	14	CASSPRGDWGGYTF
TRBV7-9	TRBJ1-1	14	CASSPWVRDTEAFF
TRBV4-1	TRBJ2-7	14	CTSSQEGVAYEQYF
TRBV7-3	TRBJ2-2	14	CASSASGPTGELFF
TRBV28	TRBJ2-7	13	CASTPLGIDEQYF
TRBV11-2	TRBJ2-3	14	CASSTGPVEDTQYF
TRBV5-1	TRBJ2-3	17	CASSKGAGGRRTDTQYF